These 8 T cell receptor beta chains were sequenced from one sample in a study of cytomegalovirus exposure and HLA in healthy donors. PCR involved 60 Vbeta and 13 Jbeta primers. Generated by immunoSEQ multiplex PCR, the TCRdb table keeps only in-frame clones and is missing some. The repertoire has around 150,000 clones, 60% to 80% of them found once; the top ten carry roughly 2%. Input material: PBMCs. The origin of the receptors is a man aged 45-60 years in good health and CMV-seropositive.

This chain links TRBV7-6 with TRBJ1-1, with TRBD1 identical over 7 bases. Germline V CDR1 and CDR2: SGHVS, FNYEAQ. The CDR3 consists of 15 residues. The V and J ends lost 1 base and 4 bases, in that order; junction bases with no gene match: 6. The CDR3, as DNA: TGTGCCAGCAGCTTAGTCTTAACAGGGGTCACTGAAGCTTTCTTT. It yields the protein CASSLVLTGVTEAFF.

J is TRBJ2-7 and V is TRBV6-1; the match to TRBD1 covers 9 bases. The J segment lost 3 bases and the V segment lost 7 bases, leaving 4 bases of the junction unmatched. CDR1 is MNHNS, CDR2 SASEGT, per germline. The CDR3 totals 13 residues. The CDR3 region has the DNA TGTGCCAGCATCTCGGGACAGGGCTACGAGCAGTACTTC. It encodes CASISGQGYEQYF.

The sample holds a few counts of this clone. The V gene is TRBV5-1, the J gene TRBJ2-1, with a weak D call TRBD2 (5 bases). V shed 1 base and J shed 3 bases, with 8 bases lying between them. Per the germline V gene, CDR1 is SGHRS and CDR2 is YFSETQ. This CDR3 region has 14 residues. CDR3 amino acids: CASSLSGFYNEQFF. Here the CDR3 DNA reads TGCGCCAGCAGCTTGTCGGGGTTCTACAATGAGCAGTTCTTC.

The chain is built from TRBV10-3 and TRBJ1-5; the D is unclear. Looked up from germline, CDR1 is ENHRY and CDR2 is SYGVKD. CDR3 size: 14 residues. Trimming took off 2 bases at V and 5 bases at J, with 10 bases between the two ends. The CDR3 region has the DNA TGTGCCATCAGTGAGGCGGGGTCGGATCAGCCCCAGCATTTT. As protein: CAISEAGSDQPQHF.

Written as DNA, the CDR3 is TGCGCCAGCAGGAAACCCGACAGGGGATATGGCTACACCTTC. It encodes CASRKPDRGYGYTF. J is TRBJ1-2 and V is TRBV10-2; 8 bases align to TRBD1. V was clipped by 6 bases and J by 5 bases; unmatched bases: 8. Germline CDR1 and CDR2: WSHSY and SAAADI. This CDR3 contains 14 residues.

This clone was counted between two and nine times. In DNA form, the CDR3 reads TGCGCCAGCAGCCAAGATTTGGGGGGGGCCTACAATGAGCAGTTCTTC. Amino acids: CASSQDLGGAYNEQFF. The chain recombines TRBV4-3 with TRBJ2-1; 7 bases match TRBD2. Germline assignment: CDR1 LGHNA and CDR2 YSLEER. The CDR3 runs 16 residues. V lost 0 bases, J lost 2 bases, and 4 bases stayed unmatched.

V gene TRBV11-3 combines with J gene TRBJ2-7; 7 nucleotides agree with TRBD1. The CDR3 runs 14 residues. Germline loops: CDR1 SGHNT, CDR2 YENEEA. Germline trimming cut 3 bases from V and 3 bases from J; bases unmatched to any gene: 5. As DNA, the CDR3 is TGTGCCAGCAGCTTGGGCCAGGGGGACTACGAGCAGTACTTC. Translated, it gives CASSLGQGDYEQYF.

CDR3 protein: CASRRQGTEAFF. The CDR3 DNA is TGTGCCAGCAGGCGACAGGGGACTGAAGCTTTCTTT. V gene TRBV6-1 combines with J gene TRBJ1-1, with TRBD1 identical over 8 bases. This CDR3 is built from 12 residues. From germline, CDR1 is MNHNS and CDR2 SASEGT. Losses at the gene ends were 6 bases for V and 5 bases for J; bases not matched to a gene: 2.